What follows describes a single T cell receptor (beta chain). This sample stems from a study of blood T cell repertoires in COVID-19. Produced via immunoSEQ multiplex PCR; TCRdb's table is partial and in-frame only. The sample lists some 220,000 clones; 85% to 90% were seen once. V was clipped by 5 bases and J by 5 bases, with 12 bases between them. The CDR3 spans 13 residues. CDR1 is LNHDA, CDR2 SQIVND, per germline (reference sequence). Sequencing was done on a sample of PBMCs or T cells enriched from blood (not recorded which). The chain uses TRBV19 and TRBJ1-1; possibly TRBD1 for D (5 bases). This TCR derives from a woman younger than 35 in a cohort exposed to, infected with or recovered from COVID-19 (not recorded which). The CDR3 region is CASSATELTEAFF. The CDR3 DNA follows: TGTGCCAGTAGTGCGACAGAATTGACTGAAGCTTTCTTT.